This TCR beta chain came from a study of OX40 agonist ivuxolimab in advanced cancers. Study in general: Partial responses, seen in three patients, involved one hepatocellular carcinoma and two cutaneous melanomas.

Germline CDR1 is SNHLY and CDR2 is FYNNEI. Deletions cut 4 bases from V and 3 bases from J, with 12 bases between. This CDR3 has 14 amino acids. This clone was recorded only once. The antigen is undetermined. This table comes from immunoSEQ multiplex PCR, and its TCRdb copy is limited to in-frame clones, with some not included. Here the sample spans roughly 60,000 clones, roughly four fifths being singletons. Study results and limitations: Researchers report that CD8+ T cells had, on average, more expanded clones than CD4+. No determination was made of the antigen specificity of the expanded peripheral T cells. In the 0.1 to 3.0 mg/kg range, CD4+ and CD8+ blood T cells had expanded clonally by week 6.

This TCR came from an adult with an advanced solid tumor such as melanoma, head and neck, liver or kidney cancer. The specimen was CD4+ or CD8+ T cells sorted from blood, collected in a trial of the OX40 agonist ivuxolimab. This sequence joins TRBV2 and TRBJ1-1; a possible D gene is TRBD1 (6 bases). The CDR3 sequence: CASSVGRGYTEAFF. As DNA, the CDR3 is TGTGCCAGCAGTGTCGGCAGGGGATACACTGAAGCTTTCTTT.